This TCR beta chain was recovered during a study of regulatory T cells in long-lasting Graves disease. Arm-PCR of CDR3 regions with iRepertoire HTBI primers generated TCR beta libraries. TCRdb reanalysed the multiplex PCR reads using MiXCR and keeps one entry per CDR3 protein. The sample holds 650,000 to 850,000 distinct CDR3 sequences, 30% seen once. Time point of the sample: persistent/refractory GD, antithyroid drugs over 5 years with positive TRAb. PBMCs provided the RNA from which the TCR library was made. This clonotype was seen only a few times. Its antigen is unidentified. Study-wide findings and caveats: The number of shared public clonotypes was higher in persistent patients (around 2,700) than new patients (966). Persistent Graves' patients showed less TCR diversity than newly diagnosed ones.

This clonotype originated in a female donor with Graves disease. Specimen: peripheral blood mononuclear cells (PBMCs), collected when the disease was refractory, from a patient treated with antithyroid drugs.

The CDR3 coding sequence is TGCAGTGCTAGAGATATCGCAGGGTCGACATATGGCTACACCTTC. Its translation is CSARDIAGSTYGYTF. V is TRBV20-1 and J is TRBJ1-2; weak D call: TRBD1 (5 bases). V lost 0 bases to trimming and J lost 5 bases, with 16 bases between them. CDR3 length equals 15 residues. Germline CDR1 and CDR2: DFQATT and SNEGSKA (reference sequence).